The source of this TCR beta chain is a study of OX40 agonist ivuxolimab in advanced cancers. With respect to the entire study: Ivuxolimab was an agonistic, fully human IgG2 monoclonal antibody directed against OX40 (CD134), a costimulatory receptor. Intravenous ivuxolimab was administered to patients every 2 weeks at six dose levels: 0.01, 0.1, 0.3, 1.5, 3 and 10 mg/kg. Of the 50 to 55 dose-escalation patients, hepatocellular carcinoma was present in approximately 20, melanoma in some 15, renal cell carcinoma in 9 and head and neck cancer in 9. Three dose-escalation patients achieved partial responses, one with hepatocellular carcinoma and two with cutaneous melanoma. The point of sequencing TCRbeta in the periphery was to test whether ivuxolimab changed TCR sequence diversity and drove clonal T-cell expansion. The paper describes the monotherapy dose-escalation part (N of about 52 patients) of the phase I trial of ivuxolimab. Patients were allowed to have had prior anti-PD-1, anti-PD-L1 or anti-CTLA-4 therapy, and approximately 37% of the dose-escalation patients had been treated with checkpoint inhibitors. In the dose-escalation cohort, 75% to 90% of patients were male, and the mean age was approximately 60 years with a range of about 20 to 79.

Overall study results and their limits: In the 0.1-3.0 mg/kg groups, partial responders were among the patients with the lowest normalized peripheral clonal expansion, particularly in CD8+ T cells. The antigen specificity of the peripheral T cells that underwent clonal expansion was not determined. After ivuxolimab, expanded clones were on average more numerous among CD8+ T cells than among CD4+ T cells. Low levels of normalized T-cell clonal expansion were also shown by some nonresponding patients. At doses from 0.1 to 3.0 mg/kg, clonal expansion was seen in both CD4+ and CD8+ blood T cells between baseline and week 6.

Concerning this clone: Its antigen has not been determined. Base qualities were left out, and no much larger clone turns up one base away.

V sheds 5 bases and J sheds 4 bases, leaving 12 bases between their ends. Reading from cysteine to phenylalanine, the CDR3 counts 14 amino acids. The retained sequence is limited to the CDR3, 42 bases, with the frame set at the first base. As encoded in the germline V gene, CDR1 is MDHEN while CDR2 is SYDVKM. Patients with autoimmune disease history or receiving systemic immunosuppression were excluded from the trial. Peripheral blood for TCR sequencing was drawn from every dose cohort at baseline, at cycle 4 day 1 and at cycle 7 day 1. The samples were taken from a phase I, first-in-human, multicenter, open-label dose-escalation trial of ivuxolimab. Adults with locally advanced or metastatic melanoma, renal cell carcinoma, hepatocellular carcinoma or head and neck squamous cell carcinoma were enrolled in the trial. Before TCR sequencing, CD4+ T cells and CD8+ T cells were sorted from peripheral blood as separate populations.

Genomic DNA was extracted from sorted cells for sequencing of the TCRbeta CDR3 region. The immunoSEQ Assay was used for sequencing of TCRbeta CDR3 regions. TCRdb took this table from immuneACCESS and kept in-frame rearrangements with V and J called. Such tables lack part of the clones; where checked against another copy, unresolved V genes explain under half of the gap, and the rest is unexplained. For this sample there are about 64,000 clones; about 90% appear just once. Together, the top ten hold about 5% of the sample. Sequences were derived from CD4+ or CD8+ T cells sorted from blood, sampled in a trial of the OX40 agonist ivuxolimab. The chain is assembled from TRBV28 and TRBJ2-1; no D gene is confidently identified. This clonotype was sampled from an adult with an advanced solid tumor such as melanoma, head and neck, liver or kidney cancer. The CDR3 is CASSVIRPYNEQFF. The bases are TGTGCCAGCAGTGTCATACGACCGTACAATGAGCAGTTCTTC.